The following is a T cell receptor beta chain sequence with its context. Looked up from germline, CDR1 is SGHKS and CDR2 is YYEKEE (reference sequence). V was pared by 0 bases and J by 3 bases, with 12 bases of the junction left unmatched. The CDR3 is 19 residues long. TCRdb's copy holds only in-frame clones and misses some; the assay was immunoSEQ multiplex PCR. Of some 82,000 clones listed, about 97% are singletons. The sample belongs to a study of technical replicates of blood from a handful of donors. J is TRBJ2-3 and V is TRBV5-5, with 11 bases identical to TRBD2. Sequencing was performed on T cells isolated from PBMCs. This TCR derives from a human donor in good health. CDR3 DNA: TGTGCCAGCAGCTTGGCCGTAAGAAATAGCGGGAGGGGGACAGATACGCAGTATTTT. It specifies CASSLAVRNSGRGTDTQYF.